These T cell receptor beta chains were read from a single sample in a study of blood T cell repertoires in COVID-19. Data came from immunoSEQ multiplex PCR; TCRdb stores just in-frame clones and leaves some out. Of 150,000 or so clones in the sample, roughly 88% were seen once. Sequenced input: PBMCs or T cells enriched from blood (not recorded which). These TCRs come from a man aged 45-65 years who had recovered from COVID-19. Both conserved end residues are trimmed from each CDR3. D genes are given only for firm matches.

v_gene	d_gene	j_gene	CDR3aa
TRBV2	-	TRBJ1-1	ASSAEPWVSAF
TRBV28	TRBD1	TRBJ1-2	ASTLPPYRGWDYGYT
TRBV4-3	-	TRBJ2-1	ASSQERYNEQF
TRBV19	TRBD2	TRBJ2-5	ASMARISRGLQETQY
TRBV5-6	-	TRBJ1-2	ASSLGPVDHYGYT
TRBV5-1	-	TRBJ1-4	ASSTGRGTNEKLF
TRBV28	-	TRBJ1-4	ASSSRGGIGEKLF
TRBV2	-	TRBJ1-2	ASERRAYGYT
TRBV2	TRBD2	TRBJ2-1	ASSEDWTSGGVYYNEQF
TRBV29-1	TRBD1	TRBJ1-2	SVGTGSGYT
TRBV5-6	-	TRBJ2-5	ASSIAAGARETQY